This TCR beta chain emerged from a study of T cells in Graves' hyperthyroidism and ophthalmopathy. Notes on the study in general: The model identified upcoming ophthalmopathy a median about 7.1 months ahead of onset. Researchers found most expanded thyroid clonotypes above 0.001 in blood as well.

Worth noting for this clonotype: Its antigen is as yet unknown.

RNA transcripts yielded amplified TCR beta CDR3 regions. A set of HTBI primers served as the primers for a first-round RT-PCR of the TCR CDR3. TCRdb analysed the multiplex PCR reads with MiXCR anew, one entry per CDR3 protein. This table holds 560,000 or so distinct CDR3 sequences, 46% found once. Subjects aged 18 to 65 presented with newly diagnosed hyperthyroidism of less than 2 months' duration. Lactation, pregnancy, other autoimmune disease or uncontrolled infection excluded patients. Sequencing input: peripheral blood or thyroid tissue (not recorded which). This TCR came from a young woman with Graves' hyperthyroidism.

The CDR3 reads CASSQHESGELFF. The CDR3 DNA sequence: TGTGCCAGCAGCCAACACGAGAGCGGGGAGCTGTTTTTT. The V call is TRBV9, the J call TRBJ2-2; D is unresolved. Per the germline V gene, CDR1 is SGDLS and CDR2 is YYNGEE. The CDR3 is made up of 13 amino acids. Trimming took 4 bases from V and 7 from J, leaving 11 bases between them. Looking up the rest from reference TRBV9 and TRBJ2-2 gives the full variable domain: DSGVTQTPKHLITATGQRVTLRCSPRSGDLSVYWYQQSLDQGLQFLIQYYNGEERAKGNILERFSAQQFPDLHSELNLSSLELGDSALYFCASSQHESGELFFGEGSRLTVL.